The 24 T cell receptor beta chains below all came from one sample that was sequenced in a study of OX40 agonist ivuxolimab in advanced cancers. The assay was immunoSEQ multiplex PCR, and TCRdb's table has in-frame clones only and misses some. The table shows roughly 53,000 clones, with around 84% occurring only once. Sequenced material: CD4+ or CD8+ T cells sorted from blood, taken in a trial of the OX40 agonist ivuxolimab. Receptor source: an adult with an advanced solid tumor such as melanoma, head and neck, liver or kidney cancer.

V usage is TRBV5-1 and J usage is TRBJ2-1; the D is unclear. Per germline, CDR1 SGHRS and CDR2 YFSETQ. CDR3 size: 13 residues. Trimming removed 0 bases from V and 7 bases from J, with 8 bases in between. The CDR3 reads CASSLAAENEQFF. The CDR3 nucleotides read TGCGCCAGCAGCTTGGCGGCTGAGAATGAGCAGTTCTTC.

The J gene is TRBJ2-3, the V gene TRBV5-4; 8 bases map to TRBD2. From germline, CDR1 is SGHNT and CDR2 YYREEE (reference sequence). J was trimmed by 6 bases and V by 1 base; bases with no gene match: 7. This CDR3 comprises 15 residues. CDR3 loop: CASSLPGLGGDTQYF. The CDR3 DNA reads as TGTGCCAGCAGCTTGCCGGGACTAGGAGGGGATACGCAGTATTTT.

This chain links TRBV11-3 with TRBJ2-7; 9 positions match TRBD2. Germline assignment: CDR1 SGHNT and CDR2 YENEEA. Trimming at V came to 5 bases and at J to 2 bases, leaving 4 bases not matched to a gene. The CDR3 contains 14 residues. The CDR3 spells CASSPSGGTYEQYF. CDR3 DNA: TGTGCCAGCAGCCCGAGCGGGGGGACCTACGAGCAGTACTTC.

This clone was found once. The chain joins TRBV6-6 to TRBJ1-2; 11 bases align to TRBD1. The CDR3 runs 15 residues. J lost 8 bases, V lost 2 bases, and 7 bases had no gene match. Germline V lookup: CDR1 MNHNY, CDR2 SVGAGI (reference sequence). The CDR3 loop is CASSYGTGGRLGYTF. CDR3 in DNA: TGTGCCAGCAGTTACGGGACAGGGGGTCGACTCGGCTACACCTTC.

The V call is TRBV10-1, the J call TRBJ2-7; D is possibly TRBD1 (5 bases). Trimming shortened V by 4 bases and J by 4 bases, and 14 bases separated the two germline ends. The V gene's germline CDR1 is WNHNN and CDR2 SYGVQD (reference sequence). The CDR3 spans 14 residues. CDR3 bases: TGCGCCAGCAGTGCCCCCAGGGAAAGGTACGAGCAGTACTTC. Translation: CASSAPRERYEQYF.

This clone has only one observation. The chain uses TRBV10-3 and TRBJ2-5; D gene ambiguous. The germline CDR1 and CDR2 sequences are ENHRY and SYGVKD. Between the trimmed V and J ends, which lost 10 bases and 0 bases, there was a span of 21 bases. The CDR3 length is 16 residues. The CDR3 bases are TGTGCCACGAACGAGCCATCAGGACCGTACCAAGAGACCCAGTACTTC. Residues: CATNEPSGPYQETQYF.

The rearrangement joins TRBV11-2 to TRBJ1-2; D is ambiguous. CDR1 SGHAT and CDR2 FQNNGV come from the germline V gene. V was shortened by 1 base and J by 11 bases, with 8 bases between the two germline ends. The CDR3 spans 11 residues. CDR3 nucleotides: TGTGCCAGCAGCTTAGCGCAGGAGTACACCTTC. It codes for CASSLAQEYTF.

The chain joins TRBV19 to TRBJ1-3; no clear D. The CDR3 runs 14 residues. Germline V lookup: CDR1 LNHDA, CDR2 SQIVND (reference sequence). V lost 3 bases to trimming and J lost 2 bases, with 8 bases between them. The CDR3: CASSIGRTGNTIYF. The CDR3 DNA sequence: TGTGCCAGTAGTATCGGCAGGACTGGAAACACCATATATTTT.

The J gene is TRBJ2-1, the V gene TRBV21-1; the table names TRBD2, a call not compared with the DNA. TRBV21-1 is marked as a pseudogene. This CDR3 contains 19 residues. CDR3 sequence reads: CASSKFLAGVRVRGNEQFF. The CDR3 DNA is TGTGCCAGCAGCAAATTCCTAGCGGGAGTGCGGGTCCGGGGCAATGAGCAGTTCTTC.

This clone was detected a few times. The rearrangement links TRBV7-2 to TRBJ1-1; 7 bases line up with TRBD1. J gave up 5 bases and V 5 bases, and 11 bases lay outside the gene matches. The germline V gene encodes CDR1 SGHTA and CDR2 FQGNSA. The CDR3 consists of 15 residues. The CDR3 coding sequence is TGTGCCAGCAGCCTTTCAGGGGGGACGGGAACTGAAGCTTTCTTT. This translates into CASSLSGGTGTEAFF.

The chain couples TRBV6-1 to TRBJ2-7; unclear D gene. CDR1 is MNHNS, CDR2 SASEGT, per germline. V lost 2 bases and J lost 3, with 17 bases in between. This CDR3 has 16 amino acids. CDR3 sequence reads: CASSERKTQTSYEQYF. The CDR3 nucleotides are TGTGCCAGCAGTGAAAGGAAGACTCAAACAAGCTACGAGCAGTACTTC.

V is TRBV7-2 and J is TRBJ2-3, with D perhaps matching TRBD2 (6 bases). Trimming took off 5 bases at V and 4 bases at J, with 13 bases between the two ends. Germline V gene sequence: CDR1 SGHTA, CDR2 FQGNSA. The CDR3 covers 14 residues. Here the CDR3 reads CASSDGPGADTQYF. CDR3 coding DNA: TGTGCCAGCAGCGATGGGCCGGGAGCAGATACGCAGTATTTT.

The chain recombines TRBV27 with TRBJ2-1; D is perhaps TRBD1 or TRBD2 (7 bases each). The CDR3 totals 16 residues. Trimming removed 8 bases at V and 7 bases at J, with 24 bases between. Germline V gene lookup returns CDR1 MNHEY and CDR2 SMNVEV (reference sequence). CDR3 sequence reads: CASWGGGGGGKNEQFF. DNA of the CDR3: TGTGCCAGCTGGGGGGGAGGGGGCGGAGGAAAAAATGAGCAGTTCTTC.

This clone appeared a single time. This chain uses TRBV4-1 with TRBJ2-2, with D possibly TRBD2 on 5 matching bases. V was trimmed by 2 bases and J by 4 bases, leaving 8 bases between them. The CDR3 runs to 14 residues. The germline V gene has CDR1 MGHRA and CDR2 YSYEKL. Here the CDR3 reads CASSQRTGTGELFF. The CDR3 region has the DNA TGCGCCAGCAGCCAACGGACTGGCACCGGGGAGCTGTTTTTT.

The V call is TRBV27, the J call TRBJ1-5; D remains ambiguous. The CDR3 totals 13 residues. In germline, CDR1 is MNHEY, CDR2 SMNVEV (reference sequence). Trimming took 6 bases from V and 1 from J, leaving 7 bases between them. CDR3 protein: CASRGRSNQPQHF. As DNA, the CDR3 is TGTGCCAGCAGAGGACGGAGCAATCAGCCCCAGCATTTT.

The chain couples TRBV5-1 to TRBJ2-5, with D perhaps TRBD1 or TRBD2 (5 bases each). CDR3 length: 21 amino acids. The germline CDR1 and CDR2 sequences are SGHRS and YFSETQ. V was pared by 4 bases and J by 1 base, with 32 bases between. CDR3 protein: CASSTPGLGFNRDRTQETQYF. As DNA, the CDR3 is TGCGCCAGCAGCACACCAGGGCTTGGTTTTAATCGGGACCGGACCCAAGAGACCCAGTACTTC.

V usage is TRBV11-2 and J usage is TRBJ2-7; D tentatively fits TRBD1 or TRBD2 (5 bases each). Trimming cost V 4 bases and J 2 bases, with 12 bases left between them. This CDR3 has 14 amino acids. Germline V CDR1 and CDR2: SGHAT, FQNNGV. As DNA, the CDR3 is TGTGCCAGCAGCTATGGGGTGGGGGCCTACGAGCAGTACTTC. It yields the protein CASSYGVGAYEQYF.

This clone occurred once. The junction differs from germline at one of its ends, possibly a read error. The chain employs TRBV5-6 and TRBJ1-6, with D possibly matching TRBD1 (5 bases). The CDR3 extends over 15 amino acids. The V gene's germline CDR1 is SGHDT and CDR2 YYEEEE. Written as DNA, the CDR3 is TGTGCCAGCAGCCGAGGGACCGAGTATAATTCACCCCCCCACTTT. Its translation is CASSRGTEYNSPPHF.

This CDR3 is CASSLVRGPNTEAFF. CDR3 sequence (DNA): TGTGCCAGCAGCTTAGTTCGGGGGCCGAACACTGAAGCTTTCTTT. The chain joins TRBV7-2 to TRBJ1-1, with D perhaps TRBD1 (6 bases). V was clipped by 1 base and J by 1 base, with 10 bases between them. This CDR3 spans 15 amino acids. The germline CDR1 and CDR2 sequences are SGHTA and FQGNSA.

The V gene is TRBV5-1, the J gene TRBJ1-1, with 10 bases matching TRBD1. There are 18 residues in the CDR3. Germline CDR1 and CDR2: SGHRS and YFSETQ. J gave up 0 bases and V 4 bases, and 12 bases lay outside the gene matches. The CDR3 reads CASSPIPGQGYMNTEAFF. In DNA, the CDR3 is TGCGCCAGCAGCCCAATTCCGGGACAGGGGTACATGAACACTGAAGCTTTCTTT.

This clone was seen only once. The chain carries TRBV6-1 and TRBJ2-4, with TRBD2 identical over 9 bases. Looked up from germline, CDR1 is MNHNS and CDR2 is SASEGT. V dropped 8 bases and J dropped 4; count of bases not matched to a gene: 6. The CDR3 is made up of 14 amino acids. The CDR3 DNA reads TGTGCCAGCTCGTCACTAGCGGGTAAAAACATTCAGTACTTC. Translated: CASSSLAGKNIQYF.

V usage is TRBV6-5 and J usage is TRBJ2-3; perhaps TRBD2 as D (7 bases). Germline CDR1 is MNHEY and CDR2 is SVGAGI. The V gene lost 6 bases and the J gene lost 0 bases, with 13 bases spanning the gap. The CDR3 contains 15 residues. CDR3 DNA: TGTGCCAGCAGCCTAGGGGGGGCTAGCACAGATACGCAGTATTTT. Translating gives CASSLGGASTDTQYF.

The rearrangement joins TRBV27 to TRBJ1-2; possible D gene TRBD1, 6 bases. Germline V gene lookup returns CDR1 MNHEY and CDR2 SMNVEV (reference sequence). The CDR3 is 13 residues long. Trimming removed 3 bases from V and 4 bases from J, with 9 bases in between. The CDR3 bases are TGTGCCAGCAGTTTTAACAGGGTCTATGGCTACACCTTC. Its translation is CASSFNRVYGYTF.

This clone has more than one count but fewer than ten. This chain uses TRBV9 with TRBJ1-1; D might be TRBD1 (6 bases). V lost 3 bases to trimming and J lost 2 bases, with 11 bases between them. CDR1 SGDLS and CDR2 YYNGEE come from the germline V gene. The CDR3 totals 14 residues. Here the CDR3 reads CASSAGQTNTEAFF. Written as DNA, the CDR3 is TGTGCCAGCAGCGCCGGACAGACTAACACTGAAGCTTTCTTT. Filled out from reference TRBV9 and TRBJ1-1, the complete variable domain reads DSGVTQTPKHLITATGQRVTLRCSPRSGDLSVYWYQQSLDQGLQFLIQYYNGEERAKGNILERFSAQQFPDLHSELNLSSLELGDSALYFCASSAGQTNTEAFFGQGTRLTVV.